What follows are 27 T cell receptor beta chains derived from one specimen sequenced in a study of beta chain features in type 1 diabetes. The isolated RNA, all of it, was reverse transcribed, so expressed TCRB transcripts were what got sequenced. Only in-frame clones appear in the TCRdb table, and some are missing; sequencing was by immunoSEQ multiplex PCR. Of hundreds of thousands of clones listed, less than 20% are singletons. Sequenced sample: naive CD4+ T cells from blood. The receptors were sampled from a man aged 18-30 years in good health.

A few counts support this clone. The chain recombines TRBV7-2 with TRBJ2-3; tentatively, D is TRBD2 (5 bases). Germline CDR1 reads SGHTA; CDR2 reads FQGNSA. V dropped 6 bases and J dropped 0 bases, with 7 bases sitting between them. The CDR3 extends over 13 amino acids. CDR3 sequence reads: CASRAGSTDTQYF. The CDR3 DNA reads as TGTGCCAGCAGGGCGGGTAGCACAGATACGCAGTATTTT.

This clone was detected only a few times. V gene TRBV19 combines with J gene TRBJ2-7; weak D call: TRBD2 (5 bases). The V end was cut by 4 bases, the J end by 0 bases, with 7 bases between. Germline lookup yields CDR1 LNHDA and CDR2 SQIVND (reference sequence). The length of the CDR3 is 13 residues. This CDR3 is CASSTGVSYEQYF. DNA for the CDR3: TGTGCCAGTAGTACCGGGGTCTCCTACGAGCAGTACTTC.

This rearrangement joins TRBV4-1 to TRBJ2-3, with 8 bases matching TRBD1. Trimming at V came to 2 bases and at J to 6 bases, leaving 10 bases not matched to a gene. Germline loops: CDR1 MGHRA, CDR2 YSYEKL. The CDR3 extends over 16 amino acids. CDR3 amino acids: CASSQHPRGQTDTQYF. In nucleotides, the CDR3 is TGCGCCAGCAGCCAACACCCCAGGGGGCAGACGGATACGCAGTATTTT.

This clone has a handful of counts. This chain links TRBV7-9 with TRBJ2-1; 8 bases match TRBD2. Unmatched junction bases numbered 12, after V lost 6 bases and J lost 8 bases. Per the germline V gene, CDR1 is SEHNR and CDR2 is FQNEAQ (reference sequence). This CDR3 is built from 15 residues. The CDR3 protein is CASSPQGLASDEQFF. CDR3 DNA: TGTGCCAGCAGTCCCCAAGGACTAGCATCTGATGAGCAGTTCTTC.

The rearrangement uses TRBV19 and TRBJ2-1; 10 bases line up with TRBD2. Trimming cost V 4 bases and J 12 bases; bases outside gene matches: 15. This CDR3 is 16 amino acids long. The germline CDR1 and CDR2 sequences are LNHDA and SQIVND (reference sequence). The CDR3 nucleotides are TGTGCCAGTAGTACTGTTGAGGGGCTAGCGGGGGCAGGGCAGTTCTTC. It is translated as CASSTVEGLAGAGQFF.

As regards this clone: One end of the junction does not line up with germline, which may come from a read error. This chain joins TRBV25-1 and TRBJ2-1; 9 bases are shared with TRBD1. This CDR3 is 14 amino acids long. In germline, CDR1 is MGHDK, CDR2 SYGVNS. This CDR3 reads CTSSGQGQYNEQFF. The CDR3 DNA sequence: TGTACCAGCAGTGGACAGGGGCAGTACAATGAGCAGTTCTTC.

This clone was observed many times. V and J are TRBV5-4 and TRBJ2-6, with D unresolved. There are 15 residues in the CDR3. V was cut by 1 base and J by 2 bases, with 7 bases left in between. CDR1 SGHNT and CDR2 YYREEE come from the germline V gene (reference sequence). Here the CDR3 reads CASSLTATGANVLTF. CDR3 DNA sequence: TGTGCCAGCAGCTTGACCGCTACTGGGGCCAACGTCCTGACTTTC.

The rearrangement joins TRBV28 to TRBJ2-3; TRBD2 matches 8 bases. Unmatched junction bases numbered 10, after V lost 7 bases and J lost 4 bases. CDR1 and CDR2 from the germline V gene are MDHEN and SYDVKM. This CDR3 region has 15 residues. For the CDR3, the DNA is TGTGCCAGCAACATGGGGGAGCGGGGGTCAGATACGCAGTATTTT. Translating gives CASNMGERGSDTQYF.

CDR3 bases: TGTGCCAGCAGTACCCAGCGACTAGCGGGAGCAGCAGAGACCCAGTACTTC. As protein: CASSTQRLAGAAETQYF. This chain connects TRBV2 to TRBJ2-5, with 12 bases fitting TRBD2. Per germline, CDR1 SNHLY and CDR2 FYNNEI. The V and J ends lost 5 bases and 4 bases, in that order; junction bases with no gene match: 11. The CDR3 covers 17 residues.

This clone turned up a few times. The V gene is TRBV6-6, the J gene TRBJ2-7, with a tentative D call TRBD2 (5 bases). V shed 6 bases and J shed 2 bases, with 8 bases lying between them. CDR1 and CDR2 from the germline V gene are MNHNY and SVGAGI (reference sequence). This CDR3 region has 12 residues. CDR3 coding DNA: TGTGCCAGCAGCGCCGGGACCTACGAGCAGTACTTC. Its translation is CASSAGTYEQYF.

The chain employs TRBV7-8 and TRBJ2-2; no clear D gene. V gave up 0 bases and J gave up 4 bases, with 6 bases separating them. This CDR3 comprises 14 residues. CDR1 is SGHVS and CDR2 is FQNEAQ in the germline V gene. The CDR3 DNA reads as TGTGCCAGCAGCTTAGCGAATCCCACCGGGGAGCTGTTTTTT. Translated: CASSLANPTGELFF.

The CDR3 protein is CASTERAYNEQFF. CDR3 DNA: TGTGCCAGTACCGAGCGAGCCTACAATGAGCAGTTCTTC. The chain is built from TRBV19 and TRBJ2-1; D uncertain. V was shortened by 7 bases and J by 2 bases, with 9 bases between the two germline ends. CDR3 length equals 13 residues. CDR1 is LNHDA, CDR2 SQIVND, per germline (reference sequence).

This chain links TRBV7-9 with TRBJ2-7, with 7 bases lining up with TRBD1. With 5 bases clipped from V and 3 bases from J, the junction kept 7 bases outside the gene matches. The length of the CDR3 is 14 residues. The V gene's germline CDR1 is SEHNR and CDR2 FQNEAQ (reference sequence). The CDR3 sequence: CASSPNQGVYEQYF. Written as DNA, the CDR3 is TGTGCCAGCAGCCCCAATCAGGGGGTCTACGAGCAGTACTTC. The full variable domain, its missing parts supplied by reference TRBV7-9 and TRBJ2-7, is DTGVSQNPRHKITKRGQNVTFRCDPISEHNRLYWYRQTLGQGPEFLTYFQNEAQLEKSRLLSDRFSAERPKGSFSTLEIQRTEQGDSAMYLCASSPNQGVYEQYFGPGTRLTVT.

This clone was counted a few times. J is TRBJ2-7 and V is TRBV10-3; D ambiguous. V gave up 3 bases and J gave up 3 bases, with 6 bases separating them. Germline CDR1 and CDR2: ENHRY and SYGVKD. The CDR3 has 12 amino acids. This CDR3 is CAISENNYEQYF. CDR3 nucleotides: TGTGCCATCAGTGAAAACAACTACGAGCAGTACTTC.

The rearrangement links TRBV9 to TRBJ1-6; D unresolved. Trimming took 0 bases from V and 2 from J, leaving 3 bases between them. The CDR3 length is 14 residues. Germline CDR1 is SGDLS and CDR2 is YYNGEE. This chain's CDR3 is CASSVEAYNSPLHF. In DNA form, the CDR3 reads TGTGCCAGCAGCGTAGAGGCCTATAATTCACCCCTCCACTTT.

This clone appeared many times. Other DNA sequences in the sample encode the same CDR3. J is TRBJ2-5 and V is TRBV18; no reliable D call. Deletions cut 1 base from V and 3 bases from J, with 3 bases between. Germline assignment: CDR1 KGHSH and CDR2 LQKENI. The CDR3 contains 12 residues. The CDR3 here is CASSPREETQYF. The CDR3, as DNA: TGTGCCAGCTCACCACGGGAAGAGACCCAGTACTTC.

This chain connects TRBV13 to TRBJ1-6; D is perhaps TRBD1 (6 bases). The V gene lost 5 bases and the J gene lost 8 bases, with 13 bases spanning the gap. The CDR3 has 14 amino acids. CDR1 is PRHDT and CDR2 is FYEKMQ in the germline V gene (reference sequence). This chain's CDR3 is CASSVQGRYSPLHF. CDR3 sequence (DNA): TGTGCCAGCAGCGTACAGGGTCGGTATTCACCCCTCCACTTT.

This clone was counted a few times. The J gene is TRBJ1-6, the V gene TRBV5-6; TRBD1 matches 8 bases. The CDR3 loop spans 16 amino acids. The trim removed 4 bases at V and 10 bases at J, leaving 13 bases unmatched. Germline values: CDR1 SGHDT, CDR2 YYEEEE. CDR3 loop: CASSTYDRGRGSPLHF. CDR3 in DNA: TGTGCCAGCAGCACCTACGACAGGGGAAGGGGATCACCCCTCCACTTT. The full variable domain, completed using reference TRBV5-6 and TRBJ1-6, is DAGVTQSPTHLIKTRGQQVTLRCSPKSGHDTVSWYQQALGQGPQFIFQYYEEEERQRGNFPDRFSGHQFPNYSSELNVNALLLGDSALYLCASSTYDRGRGSPLHFGNGTRLTVT.

This clone was seen only a few times. This sequence joins TRBV29-1 and TRBJ1-2; D unclear. The CDR3 length is 15 residues. The germline gives CDR1 SQVTM, CDR2 ANQGSEA. V was clipped by 5 bases and J by 7 bases, with 23 bases between them. CDR3 coding DNA: TGCAGCGTTACTCCAGGTGGAGCCAAAACATTTGGCTACACCTTC. Its translation is CSVTPGGAKTFGYTF.

The chain has TRBV7-8 and TRBJ2-7; D tentatively reads TRBD1 or TRBD2 (6 bases each). The germline V and J ends were trimmed by 5 bases and 3 bases, with 14 bases remaining between them. The V gene's germline CDR1 is SGHVS and CDR2 FQNEAQ. The length of the CDR3 is 14 residues. The CDR3 coding sequence is TGTGCCAGCAGCCAGCAGGGGAGGTACTACGAGCAGTACTTC. Encoded protein: CASSQQGRYYEQYF.

This clone has only a few counts. J is TRBJ2-7 and V is TRBV14; 7 nucleotides align to TRBD1. This CDR3 is built from 15 residues. After removal of 5 bases from V and 1 base from J, the junction contained 8 bases not matched to a gene. Germline V gene data show CDR1 as SGHDN and CDR2 as FVKESK. This CDR3 is CASSLSTGTSYEQYF. CDR3 nucleotide sequence: TGTGCCAGCAGCTTATCGACAGGGACGTCCTACGAGCAGTACTTC.

Comments on this clone: This CDR3 is also generated by other DNA sequences in the sample. V gene TRBV2 combines with J gene TRBJ2-5; 8 bases fit TRBD2. Losses at the gene ends were 8 bases for V and 5 bases for J; bases not matched to a gene: 1. The length of the CDR3 is 11 residues. Germline assignment: CDR1 SNHLY and CDR2 FYNNEI. CDR3 nucleotide sequence: TGTGCCAGCGGCGGGGGGGAGACCCAGTACTTC. The encoded protein is CASGGGETQYF.

This chain connects TRBV5-1 to TRBJ2-7; TRBD1 matches at 8 bases. The V gene's germline CDR1 is SGHRS and CDR2 YFSETQ. The length of the CDR3 is 13 residues. Trimming removed 4 bases from V and 3 bases from J; junction bases left unmatched: 3. This CDR3 is CASSTDRVYEQYF. CDR3 nucleotides: TGCGCCAGCAGCACGGACAGGGTCTACGAGCAGTACTTC.

This clone occurred a few times. The chain uses TRBV9 and TRBJ1-5; D gene ambiguous. Germline values: CDR1 SGDLS, CDR2 YYNGEE. The CDR3 is 15 residues long. V gave up 4 bases and J gave up 0 bases, with 11 bases separating them. CDR3 sequence: CASSQTSDSNQPQHF. The CDR3 bases are TGTGCCAGCAGCCAAACGTCGGATAGCAATCAGCCCCAGCATTTT.

The chain is built from TRBV19 and TRBJ2-1; tentatively, D is TRBD1 (5 bases). Germline CDR1 reads LNHDA; CDR2 reads SQIVND (reference sequence). The CDR3 consists of 16 residues. V lost 3 bases, J lost 4 bases, and 16 bases lay in between. The CDR3 region has the DNA TGTGCCAGTAGTATTCCCCCCAGGGATCGGTACAATGAGCAGTTCTTC. It yields the protein CASSIPPRDRYNEQFF.

The J gene is TRBJ2-7, the V gene TRBV9; TRBD1 matches at 8 bases. Germline V gene lookup returns CDR1 SGDLS and CDR2 YYNGEE. The CDR3 sequence is 15 residues long. The junction had 5 bases not matched to a gene; V was cut back by 0 bases and J by 3 bases. The CDR3, as DNA: TGTGCCAGCAGCGTAGCATCAGGGGGCGGCTACGAGCAGTACTTC. Its translation is CASSVASGGGYEQYF.

V is TRBV6-5 and J is TRBJ2-7; tentative D call: TRBD1 (7 bases). The CDR3 has 15 amino acids. CDR1 is MNHEY, CDR2 SVGAGI, per germline. V lost 7 bases to trimming and J lost 4 bases, with 20 bases between them. CDR3 in DNA: TGTGCCAGCACCTCGGCGGGGACAGACGATTACGAGCAGTACTTC. This sequence encodes CASTSAGTDDYEQYF.